Following are 22 T cell receptor beta chains from one sample sequenced in a study of T cell repertoires in cytomegalovirus infection (dated by TCRdb to about 2019). Sequencing took place on an Illumina HiSeq 1500. TCRdb itself trimmed the public reads at Q25 with fastp, ran MiXCR and retained productive beta chains. Each entry is one CDR3 protein sequence, shown with its most common DNA and genes. The sample records some 300,000 distinct CDR3 sequences, approximately 15% of which are singletons. 8.5% to 9% of the sample lies in the top ten. Sequencing was performed on PBMCs. The receptors originated from a human donor in good health (CMV status not recorded). Some clones in this sample may be carry-over from other donors' samples.

This clonotype was seen many times. The chain recombines TRBV20-1 with TRBJ2-5, with a tentative D call TRBD2 (5 bases). V lost 0 bases to trimming and J lost 2 bases, with 10 bases between them. The CDR3 runs to 14 residues. CDR1 is DFQATT and CDR2 is SNEGSKA in the germline V gene (reference sequence). The CDR3 DNA follows: TGCAGTGCTAGAGATTTGGAGCGGCAAGAGACCCAGTACTTC. This codes for CSARDLERQETQYF.

This clonotype was recorded at least ten times. V is TRBV6-1 and J is TRBJ2-2; 13 positions agree with TRBD2. The CDR3 extends over 20 amino acids. Per germline, CDR1 MNHNS and CDR2 SASEGT. The trim removed 5 bases at V and 0 bases at J, leaving 12 bases unmatched. CDR3 DNA sequence: TGTGCCAGCAGTATCCTACTAGCGGGGGGGCTAACGGCGAACACCGGGGAGCTGTTTTTT. Its translation is CASSILLAGGLTANTGELFF.

In its sample, this clonotype was seen many times. V gene TRBV7-2 combines with J gene TRBJ2-3, with D possibly called TRBD1 or TRBD2 (5 bases each). Trimming took off 3 bases at V and 8 bases at J, with 12 bases between the two ends. Germline assignment: CDR1 SGHTA and CDR2 FQGNSA. The CDR3 totals 13 residues. Here the CDR3 reads CASSLGTAATQYF. DNA of the CDR3: TGTGCCAGCAGCTTGGGGACGGCCGCTACGCAGTATTTT.

In its sample, this clonotype was seen a few times. Germline is not matched at one junction end, which may reflect a read error. V is TRBV27 and J is TRBJ2-3; 7 positions agree with TRBD1. CDR3 size: 14 residues. From germline, CDR1 is MNHEY and CDR2 SMNVEV (reference sequence). CDR3 bases: TGTGCCAGCAGTTTACGGGACAGCAAAGATACGCAGTATTTT. Its translation is CASSLRDSKDTQYF.

This clonotype appeared a single time. Being one base from a much bigger clone, this may be a read error. The rearrangement uses TRBV7-3 and TRBJ2-3; a possible D gene is TRBD2 (6 bases). CDR3 length: 15 residues. Germline CDR1 SGHTA, CDR2 FQGTGA. The germline V and J ends were trimmed by 5 bases and 6 bases, with 18 bases remaining between them. The CDR3 nucleotides are TGTGCCAGCAGCGTATCTGGGACGGACTATGATACGCAGTATTTT. This codes for CASSVSGTDYDTQYF.

This clonotype was counted many times. V gene TRBV20-1 combines with J gene TRBJ2-7; D not resolved. The CDR3 is 13 amino acids. The germline V and J ends were trimmed by 1 base and 6 bases, with 13 bases remaining between them. Germline CDR1 and CDR2: DFQATT and SNEGSKA (reference sequence). The CDR3 spells CSARGYSSLEQYF. DNA for the CDR3: TGCAGTGCTAGAGGTTATTCAAGCCTCGAGCAGTACTTC.

This clonotype occurred a few times. The rearrangement joins TRBV6-8 to TRBJ2-2; TRBD2 matches at 10 bases. The CDR3 spans 15 residues. The V segment lost 10 bases and the J segment 5 bases; nucleotides outside the gene matches: 10. Germline CDR1 reads MNHGY; CDR2 reads SAAAGT. Here the CDR3 reads CATLPLGLATGELFF. The CDR3 DNA is TGTGCCACCCTCCCGCTGGGACTAGCGACCGGGGAGCTGTTTTTT.

Comment on this clonotype: A much larger clone differs by one base, so this may be a read error. The chain carries TRBV28 and TRBJ2-7; TRBD2 aligns across 8 bases. Germline lookup yields CDR1 MDHEN and CDR2 SYDVKM. J was trimmed by 6 bases and V by 2 bases; bases with no gene match: 6. The CDR3 consists of 14 residues. The CDR3 DNA sequence: TGTGCCAGCAGTTTAGGGCGGGGGGCCTCCGAGCAGTACTTC. Translation: CASSLGRGASEQYF.

Ten or more counts support this clonotype. The V call is TRBV10-1, the J call TRBJ2-7, with 8 bases aligning to TRBD1. This CDR3 is 14 amino acids long. Germline lookup yields CDR1 WNHNN and CDR2 SYGVQD (reference sequence). The CDR3 DNA reads as TGCGCAGGCCTGTGGGGGACAGGTCGCTACGAGCAGTACTTC. Residues: CAGLWGTGRYEQYF.

The V and J genes are TRBV28 and TRBJ1-1; TRBD1 agrees at 8 bases. After removal of 6 bases from V and 4 bases from J, the junction contained 7 bases not matched to a gene. CDR1 and CDR2 from the germline V gene are MDHEN and SYDVKM. The CDR3 totals 14 residues. CDR3 nucleotides: TGTGCCAGCAGCCAGGACAGGGTAGTCACTGAAGCTTTCTTT. It is translated as CASSQDRVVTEAFF.

This clonotype appeared many times. V usage is TRBV12-3 or TRBV12-4 and J usage is TRBJ2-5; tentatively, D is TRBD1 (6 bases). This CDR3 contains 11 residues. V was trimmed by 5 bases and J by 9 bases, leaving 10 bases between them. As DNA, the CDR3 is TGTGCCAGCAGTCTACAGGGATCCCAGTACTTC. Translation gives CASSLQGSQYF.

This clonotype came up many times. The chain carries TRBV7-3 and TRBJ2-2; D may correspond to TRBD1 or TRBD2 (5 bases each). Between the trimmed V and J ends, which lost 5 bases and 4 bases, there was a span of 11 bases. The CDR3 is 14 amino acids. Germline V gene data show CDR1 as SGHTA and CDR2 as FQGTGA. The DNA for the CDR3 is TGTGCCAGCAGCACGGGACCCATCACCGGGGAGCTGTTTTTT. Amino acids: CASSTGPITGELFF.

J is TRBJ2-6 and V is TRBV6-5, with 10 bases identical to TRBD1. The V segment lost 4 bases and the J segment 2 bases; nucleotides outside the gene matches: 2. Germline V lookup: CDR1 MNHEY, CDR2 SVGAGI. CDR3 size: 16 residues. CDR3 region: CASSFDRGPGANVLTF. CDR3 DNA sequence: TGTGCCAGCAGTTTCGACAGGGGGCCTGGGGCCAACGTCCTGACTTTC.

The gene calls are TRBV29-1 and TRBJ2-1; TRBD2 matches 9 bases. This CDR3 has 13 residues. The V and J ends lost 2 bases and 6 bases, in that order; junction bases with no gene match: 2. CDR1 is SQVTM, CDR2 ANQGSEA, per germline. The CDR3 nucleotides are TGCAGCGTTGAACTAGCGGGACCCAATGAGCAGTTCTTC. This encodes CSVELAGPNEQFF.

A few counts support this clonotype. This chain uses TRBV3-1 with TRBJ1-6; 7 bases map to TRBD1. The V gene's germline CDR1 is LGHDT and CDR2 YNNKEL (reference sequence). This CDR3 has 17 amino acids. Trimming took 4 bases from V and 15 from J; bases not matched to a gene: 21. The CDR3 sequence is CASSLLVSRDSGRHLHF. As DNA, the CDR3 is TGTGCCAGCAGCCTCCTGGTATCCAGGGACAGCGGACGTCACCTCCACTTT.

This clonotype turned up a few times. The chain links TRBV2 to TRBJ2-7; 9 nucleotides line up with TRBD1. CDR1 is SNHLY, CDR2 FYNNEI, per germline. CDR3 length: 13 amino acids. V shed 4 bases, J shed 4 bases, and the junction held 2 bases outside the gene matches. The CDR3 sequence is CASSVDRGYEQYF. The DNA for the CDR3 is TGTGCCAGCAGTGTAGACAGGGGGTACGAGCAGTACTTC.

This clonotype was seen at least ten times. This CDR3 is CASSAAGLAGSTDTQYF. Here the CDR3 DNA reads TGTGCCAGCAGCGCCGCCGGACTAGCGGGGAGCACAGATACGCAGTATTTT. V gene TRBV7-9 combines with J gene TRBJ2-3; 12 bases fit TRBD2. The CDR3 runs 17 residues. The germline V gene encodes CDR1 SEHNR and CDR2 FQNEAQ (reference sequence). Losses at the gene ends were 5 bases for V and 0 bases for J; bases not matched to a gene: 6.

The sample holds many counts of this clonotype. The chain has TRBV7-3 and TRBJ2-1, with D tentatively TRBD1 or TRBD2 (6 bases each). Germline lookup yields CDR1 SGHTA and CDR2 FQGTGA. This CDR3 has 15 amino acids. V was pared by 4 bases and J by 0 bases, with 10 bases between. The CDR3 is CASSWGASSYNEQFF. In DNA, the CDR3 is TGTGCCAGCAGCTGGGGGGCAAGCTCCTACAATGAGCAGTTCTTC.

The chain combines TRBV7-3 with TRBJ1-6; D ambiguous. The CDR3 length is 13 residues. V was cut by 3 bases and J by 11 bases, with 11 bases left in between. CDR1 is SGHTA and CDR2 is FQGTGA in the germline V gene. The CDR3: CASSFKGDTPLHF. CDR3 DNA sequence: TGTGCCAGCAGCTTCAAGGGTGACACACCCCTCCACTTT.

At least ten counts were recorded for this clonotype. The V and J genes are TRBV19 and TRBJ2-1, with 9 nucleotides matching TRBD2. The CDR3 loop spans 16 amino acids. Germline V lookup: CDR1 LNHDA, CDR2 SQIVND (reference sequence). Trimming took 1 base from V and 9 from J; bases not matched to a gene: 10. This CDR3 reads CASSIVAGLAEGEQFF. The CDR3, as DNA: TGTGCCAGTAGTATAGTCGCGGGACTAGCAGAAGGTGAGCAGTTCTTC.

This clonotype was seen only a few times. CDR3 nucleotides: TGTGCCAGCAGCTTTCAGGGGAAGTATTACGAGCAGTACTTC. Protein sequence: CASSFQGKYYEQYF. V usage is TRBV7-9 and J usage is TRBJ2-7, with D maybe TRBD1 (6 bases). The V and J ends lost 3 bases and 4 bases respectively, with 13 bases between them. The CDR3 is 14 amino acids. CDR1 is SEHNR, CDR2 FQNEAQ, per germline (reference sequence).

This clonotype was seen a single time. This chain connects TRBV6-6 to TRBJ2-1, with a weak D call TRBD2 (6 bases). The CDR3 runs to 13 residues. Germline-derived CDR1 and CDR2 are MNHNY and SVGAGI (reference sequence). Trimming took 11 bases from V and 4 from J, leaving 15 bases between them. CDR3 residues: CASAASAYNEQFF. The CDR3 coding sequence is TGTGCCTCGGCGGCTAGCGCATACAATGAGCAGTTCTTC.